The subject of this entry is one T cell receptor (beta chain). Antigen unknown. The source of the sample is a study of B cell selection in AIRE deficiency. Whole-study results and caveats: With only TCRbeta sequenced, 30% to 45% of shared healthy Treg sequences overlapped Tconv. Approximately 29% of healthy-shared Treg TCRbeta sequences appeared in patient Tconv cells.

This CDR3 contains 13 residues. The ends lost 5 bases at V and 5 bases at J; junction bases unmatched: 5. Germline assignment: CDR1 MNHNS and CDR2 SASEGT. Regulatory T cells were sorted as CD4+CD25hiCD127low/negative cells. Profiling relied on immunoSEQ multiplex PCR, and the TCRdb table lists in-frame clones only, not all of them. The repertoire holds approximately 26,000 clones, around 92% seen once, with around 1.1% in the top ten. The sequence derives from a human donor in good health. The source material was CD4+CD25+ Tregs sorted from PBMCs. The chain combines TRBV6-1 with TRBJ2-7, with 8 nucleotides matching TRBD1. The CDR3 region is CASSRQGTDEQYF. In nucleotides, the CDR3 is TGTGCCAGCAGTCGACAGGGGACCGACGAGCAGTACTTC.